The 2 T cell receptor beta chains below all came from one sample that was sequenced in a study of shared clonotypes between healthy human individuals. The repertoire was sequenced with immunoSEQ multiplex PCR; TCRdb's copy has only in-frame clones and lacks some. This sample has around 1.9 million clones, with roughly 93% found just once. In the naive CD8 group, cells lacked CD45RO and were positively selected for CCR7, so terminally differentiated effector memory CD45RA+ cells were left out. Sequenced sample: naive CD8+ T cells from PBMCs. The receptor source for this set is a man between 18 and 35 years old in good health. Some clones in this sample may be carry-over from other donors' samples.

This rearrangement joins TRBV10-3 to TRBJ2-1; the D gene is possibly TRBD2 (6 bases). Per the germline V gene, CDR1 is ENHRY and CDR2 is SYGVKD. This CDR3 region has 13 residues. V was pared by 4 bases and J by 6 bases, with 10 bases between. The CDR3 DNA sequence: TGTGCCATCAGTGCGGGAGAAGGCAATGAGCAGTTCTTC. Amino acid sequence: CAISAGEGNEQFF.

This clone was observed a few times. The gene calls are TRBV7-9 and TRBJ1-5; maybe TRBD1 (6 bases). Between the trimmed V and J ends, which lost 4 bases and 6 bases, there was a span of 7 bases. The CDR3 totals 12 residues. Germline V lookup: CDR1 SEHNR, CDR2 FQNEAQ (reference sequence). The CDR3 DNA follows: TGTGCCAGCAGCTCAGGGGTTCAGCCCCAGCATTTT. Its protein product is CASSSGVQPQHF. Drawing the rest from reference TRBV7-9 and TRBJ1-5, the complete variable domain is DTGVSQNPRHKITKRGQNVTFRCDPISEHNRLYWYRQTLGQGPEFLTYFQNEAQLEKSRLLSDRFSAERPKGSFSTLEIQRTEQGDSAMYLCASSSGVQPQHFGDGTRLSIL.